The T cell receptor beta chain under discussion was sequenced for a study of blood T cells in healthy people across ages. Primers used in a second PCR of about 6 to 11 cycles were a sample-barcoded 5' primer and a J-beta primer mix. TCRdb used MiXCR to reprocess the 5' RACE reads, holding one entry per CDR3 protein. The sample records 600,000 to 800,000 distinct CDR3 sequences, approximately 52% being singletons. V lost 0 bases to trimming and J lost 0 bases, with 12 bases between them. The CDR3 has 16 amino acids. Germline CDR1 is DFQATT and CDR2 is SNEGSKA (reference sequence). Staff drew roughly 10 milliliters of peripheral blood from each donor. Isolation per sample recovered at least 6 million PBMCs.

The sample taken for sequencing was blood. The TCR comes from a woman of 80 years or more in good health. The rearrangement uses TRBV20-1 and TRBJ2-1, with unresolved D. DNA of the CDR3: TGCAGTGCTAGAGATCGTGGACCTAGCTCCTACAATGAGCAGTTCTTC. It codes for CSARDRGPSSYNEQFF.